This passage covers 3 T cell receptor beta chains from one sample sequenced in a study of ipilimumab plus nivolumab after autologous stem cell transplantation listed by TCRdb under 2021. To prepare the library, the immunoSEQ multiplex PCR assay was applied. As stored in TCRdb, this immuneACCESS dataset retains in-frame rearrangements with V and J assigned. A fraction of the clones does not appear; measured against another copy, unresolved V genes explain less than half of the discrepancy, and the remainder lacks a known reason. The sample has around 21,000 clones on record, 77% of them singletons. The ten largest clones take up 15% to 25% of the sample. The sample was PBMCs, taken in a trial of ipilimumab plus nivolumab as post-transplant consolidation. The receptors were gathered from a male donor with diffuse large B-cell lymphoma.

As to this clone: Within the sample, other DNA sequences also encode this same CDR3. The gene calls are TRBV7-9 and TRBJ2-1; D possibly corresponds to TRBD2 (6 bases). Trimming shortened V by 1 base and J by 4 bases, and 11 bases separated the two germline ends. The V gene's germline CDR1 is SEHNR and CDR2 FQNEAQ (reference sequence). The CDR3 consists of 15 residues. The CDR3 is CASSLVGGYYNEQFF. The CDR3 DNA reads TGTGCCAGCAGCTTAGTCGGGGGTTATTACAATGAGCAGTTCTTC.

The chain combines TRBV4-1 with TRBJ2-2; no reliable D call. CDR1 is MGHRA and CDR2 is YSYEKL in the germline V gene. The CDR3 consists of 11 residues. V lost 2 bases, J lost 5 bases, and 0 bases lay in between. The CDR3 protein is CASSQTGELFF. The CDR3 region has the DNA TGCGCCAGCAGCCAAACCGGGGAGCTGTTTTTT.

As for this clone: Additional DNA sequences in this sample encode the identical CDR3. The CDR3 loop reads CASSPGQGTDTQYF. The CDR3 nucleotides read TGTGCCAGCTCACCGGGGCAGGGCACAGATACGCAGTATTTT. This sequence joins TRBV18 and TRBJ2-3; maybe TRBD1 (5 bases). V lost 3 bases to trimming and J lost 1 base, with 8 bases between them. The length of the CDR3 is 14 residues. Germline V gene data show CDR1 as KGHSH and CDR2 as LQKENI.